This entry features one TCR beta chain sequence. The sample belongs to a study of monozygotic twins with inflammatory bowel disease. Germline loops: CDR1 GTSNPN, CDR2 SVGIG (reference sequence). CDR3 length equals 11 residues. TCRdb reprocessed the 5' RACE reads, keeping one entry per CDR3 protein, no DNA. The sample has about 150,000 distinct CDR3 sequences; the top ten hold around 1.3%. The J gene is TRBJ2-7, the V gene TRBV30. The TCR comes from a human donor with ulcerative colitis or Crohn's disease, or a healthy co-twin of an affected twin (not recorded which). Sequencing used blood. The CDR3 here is CAWSLQYEQYF.